This T cell receptor (beta chain) was identified in a study of T cells in Graves' hyperthyroidism and ophthalmopathy. Study as a whole: Peripheral blood was secured at the point of initial diagnosis, before any treatment.

This clonotype was counted a few times. V lost 4 bases to trimming and J lost 9 bases; unmatched junction nucleotides: 9. Germline V lookup: CDR1 LGHDT, CDR2 YNNKEL (reference sequence). This CDR3 is built from 14 residues. There were TCR beta CDR3 regions amplified from RNA transcripts. With the HTBI primer set, the TCR CDR3 went through a first round of RT-PCR. One entry per CDR3 protein, called by TCRdb with MiXCR from the multiplex PCR reads. The sample lists more than 450,000 distinct CDR3 sequences, about 20% seen once, with roughly 44% in the top ten. The sequence derives from a man in his forties with Graves' ophthalmopathy. The material sequenced was blood. The chain recombines TRBV3-1 with TRBJ1-5; TRBD1 aligns across 7 bases. The DNA of the CDR3 is TGTGCCAGCAGCCTACAGGGGACCTTTCCGCCCCAGCATTTT. This sequence encodes CASSLQGTFPPQHF.